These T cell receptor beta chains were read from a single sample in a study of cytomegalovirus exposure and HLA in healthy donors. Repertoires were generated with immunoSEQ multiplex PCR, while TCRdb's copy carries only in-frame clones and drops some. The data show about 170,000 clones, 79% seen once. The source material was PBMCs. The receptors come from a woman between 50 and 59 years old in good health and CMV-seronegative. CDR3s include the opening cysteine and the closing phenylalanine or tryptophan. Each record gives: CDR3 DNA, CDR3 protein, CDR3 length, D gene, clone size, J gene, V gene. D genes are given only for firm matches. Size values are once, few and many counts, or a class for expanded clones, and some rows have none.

DNA: TGTGCCACCAGCAGTATCCTTAGCAATCAGCCCCAGCATTTT
CDR3: CATSSILSNQPQHF
length: 14
D: -
size: -
J: TRBJ1-5
V: TRBV15

DNA: TGTGCCAGTAGTATTGGACTAGCGGGAGGAGTCGGGGAGCTGTTTTTT
CDR3: CASSIGLAGGVGELFF
length: 16
D: TRBD2
size: -
J: TRBJ2-2
V: TRBV19

DNA: TGTGCCAGCAGTCACGGACTAGCGGGACCCCAAGAGACCCAGTACTTC
CDR3: CASSHGLAGPQETQYF
length: 16
D: TRBD2
size: -
J: TRBJ2-5
V: TRBV7-9

DNA: TGTGCCATTACAGGGGAATTCGCCGGGGAGCTGTTTTTT
CDR3: CAITGEFAGELFF
length: 13
D: TRBD1
size: -
J: TRBJ2-2
V: TRBV28

DNA: TGTGCCAGCAGTGGGTCCGGAGGTGATACGCAGTATTTT
CDR3: CASSGSGGDTQYF
length: 13
D: -
size: once
J: TRBJ2-3
V: TRBV28

DNA: TGTGCCTGGAGTCGACAGGGGGGAAACACCGGGGAGCTGTTTTTT
CDR3: CAWSRQGGNTGELFF
length: 15
D: TRBD1
size: -
J: TRBJ2-2
V: TRBV30

DNA: TGCGCCAGCAGCTTGGACCGGGGTTTCGAGCAGTACTTC
CDR3: CASSLDRGFEQYF
length: 13
D: -
size: -
J: TRBJ2-7
V: TRBV5-1

DNA: TGTGCCAGCAGCTTAGACGGGACAGGGGGAGATACGCAGTATTTT
CDR3: CASSLDGTGGDTQYF
length: 15
D: TRBD1
size: -
J: TRBJ2-3
V: TRBV7-9

DNA: TGTGCCAGCCCCACCAGTCATCCCGGGGAGCTGTTTTTT
CDR3: CASPTSHPGELFF
length: 13
D: -
size: -
J: TRBJ2-2
V: TRBV7-9

DNA: TGTGCCAGTAGTGAGGGTTTCCATCAGCCCCAGCATTTT
CDR3: CASSEGFHQPQHF
length: 13
D: -
size: once
J: TRBJ1-5
V: TRBV19

DNA: TGTGCCAGCAGCTTAACAGGCTCCGAAGCGTTCTTT
CDR3: CASSLTGSEAFF
length: 12
D: -
size: -
J: TRBJ1-1
V: TRBV7-8

DNA: TGTGCCAGTACTCTTATACAGGGCACCGGGGAGCTGTTTTTT
CDR3: CASTLIQGTGELFF
length: 14
D: -
size: -
J: TRBJ2-2
V: TRBV19

DNA: TGCGCCAGCAGCCAGAATGCAGGTCTCAGTGAAAAACTGTTTTTT
CDR3: CASSQNAGLSEKLFF
length: 15
D: -
size: -
J: TRBJ1-4
V: TRBV5-1